Each of the 25 T cell receptor beta chains below was sequenced from the same sample in a study of blood T cell repertoires in COVID-19. The table came from immunoSEQ multiplex PCR; TCRdb's copy has only in-frame clones and leaves some out. The sample shows some 240,000 clones, about 90% of them seen only once. Sequencing was done on a sample of PBMCs or T cells enriched from blood (not recorded which). Receptors were obtained from a woman in her forties with acute COVID-19.

V is TRBV19 and J is TRBJ1-4; tentative D call: TRBD1 (5 bases). This CDR3 is built from 15 residues. The germline V gene encodes CDR1 LNHDA and CDR2 SQIVND (reference sequence). Trimming shortened V by 7 bases and J by 4 bases, and 16 bases separated the two germline ends. The CDR3 region has the DNA TGTGCCAGTATACGCTCAGGGATAGGTAATGAAAAACTGTTTTTT. This codes for CASIRSGIGNEKLFF. The whole variable domain, remainder taken from reference TRBV19 and TRBJ1-4, is DGGITQSPKYLFRKEGQNVTLSCEQNLNHDAMYWYRQDPGQGLRLIYYSQIVNDFQKGDIAEGYSVSREKKESFPLTVTSAQKNPTAFYLCASIRSGIGNEKLFFGSGTQLSVL.

This clone appeared a single time. The CDR3 nucleotides are TGTGCCAGTAGTAGCTCCGGGGAGGGAAATTCACCCCTCCACTTT. It specifies CASSSSGEGNSPLHF. This chain joins TRBV19 and TRBJ1-6; no firm D call. Germline loops: CDR1 LNHDA, CDR2 SQIVND (reference sequence). The CDR3 sequence is 15 residues long. V was cut by 4 bases and J by 7 bases, with 14 bases left in between.

This chain joins TRBV5-1 and TRBJ2-1, with 7 positions matching TRBD2. The CDR3 covers 16 residues. The trim removed 6 bases at V and 7 bases at J, leaving 16 bases unmatched. Germline V gene lookup returns CDR1 SGHRS and CDR2 YFSETQ. The CDR3 sequence is CASTLGGGLSFNEQFF. For the CDR3, the DNA is TGCGCCAGCACCCTGGGGGGGGGTTTAAGTTTTAATGAGCAGTTCTTC.

This clone was observed a few times. This CDR3 reads CASSVGQGLNYGYTF. DNA for the CDR3: TGTGCCAGCAGTGTAGGACAGGGATTAAACTATGGCTACACCTTC. V and J are TRBV27 and TRBJ1-2, with 8 bases identical to TRBD1. V trimming: 5 bases; J trimming: 2 bases; junction bases outside the gene matches: 7. CDR1 and CDR2 from the germline V gene are MNHEY and SMNVEV (reference sequence). The CDR3 has 15 residues.

The chain is built from TRBV24-1 and TRBJ2-5, with TRBD1 identical over 7 bases. The CDR3 spans 14 residues. Per germline, CDR1 KGHDR and CDR2 SFDVKD. V dropped 10 bases and J dropped 2; count of bases not matched to a gene: 9. The CDR3 sequence is CATSPGQSQETQYF. As DNA, the CDR3 is TGTGCCACGAGTCCGGGACAGTCACAAGAGACCCAGTACTTC.

This clone was detected once. This sequence joins TRBV24-1 and TRBJ2-7, with TRBD1 identical over 10 bases. The ends lost 3 bases at V and 6 bases at J; junction bases unmatched: 1. The CDR3 loop spans 13 amino acids. The V gene's germline CDR1 is KGHDR and CDR2 SFDVKD. The chain's CDR3 is CATSDRDRGEQYF. CDR3 coding DNA: TGTGCCACCAGTGATAGGGACAGGGGCGAGCAGTACTTC.

The rearrangement joins TRBV11-3 to TRBJ1-2; no definite D call. Germline V CDR1 and CDR2: SGHNT, YENEEA. The length of the CDR3 is 14 residues. V dropped 0 bases and J dropped 2 bases, with 7 bases sitting between them. The CDR3 reads CASSLDPENYGYTF. The CDR3 bases are TGTGCCAGCAGCTTAGACCCAGAAAACTATGGCTACACCTTC. Using reference TRBV11-3 and TRBJ1-2 for the parts outside the CDR3, the full variable domain is EAGVVQSPRYKIIEKKQPVAFWCNPISGHNTLYWYLQNLGQGPELLIRYENEEAVDDSQLPKDRFSAERLKGVDSTLKIQPAELGDSAVYLCASSLDPENYGYTFGSGTRLTVV.

The gene calls are TRBV30 and TRBJ2-1; the D gene is possibly TRBD1 (6 bases). V was pared by 4 bases and J by 0 bases, with 10 bases between. Germline V gene lookup returns CDR1 GTSNPN and CDR2 SVGIG (reference sequence). This CDR3 comprises 14 residues. CDR3 nucleotides: TGTGCCTGGAAAGGACAGAGCTCCTACAATGAGCAGTTCTTC. This translates into CAWKGQSSYNEQFF.

In the case of this clone: Other nucleotide sequences from this sample produce the same CDR3. This sequence joins TRBV5-1 and TRBJ2-2, with TRBD2 matching over 13 bases. The CDR3 contains 15 residues. Germline CDR1 reads SGHRS; CDR2 reads YFSETQ. The V segment lost 4 bases and the J segment 8 bases; nucleotides outside the gene matches: 5. This CDR3 reads CASSLGTSGTGELFF. The CDR3, as DNA: TGCGCCAGCAGCCTCGGGACTAGCGGGACGGGGGAGCTGTTTTTT.

The chain recombines TRBV4-1 with TRBJ1-4, with D hard to call. The V gene's germline CDR1 is MGHRA and CDR2 YSYEKL. The V and J ends lost 1 base and 10 bases respectively, with 10 bases between them. The CDR3 has 13 amino acids. The CDR3 sequence: CASSQVLGGKLFF. The DNA of the CDR3 is TGCGCCAGCAGCCAAGTATTAGGAGGAAAACTGTTTTTT.

The chain joins TRBV2 to TRBJ2-5; D gene ambiguous. The CDR3 contains 13 residues. V gave up 5 bases and J gave up 2 bases, with 9 bases separating them. Germline V lookup: CDR1 SNHLY, CDR2 FYNNEI. The CDR3 DNA reads TGTGCCAGCAGTATCGACGGGCAAGAGACCCAGTACTTC. It codes for CASSIDGQETQYF.

The rearrangement uses TRBV3-1 (or the pseudogene TRBV3-2) and TRBJ2-7; 8 bases line up with TRBD2. The CDR3 spans 16 residues. J was trimmed by 0 bases and V by 1 base; bases with no gene match: 5. Germline V lookup: CDR1 LGHDT, CDR2 YNNKEL (reference sequence). Here the CDR3 reads CASSQVPAGVSYEQYF. The CDR3 DNA reads TGTGCCAGCAGCCAAGTCCCAGCGGGAGTCTCCTACGAGCAGTACTTC.

The chain carries TRBV7-9 and TRBJ1-2; D ambiguous. CDR3 size: 13 residues. V was pared by 3 bases and J by 6 bases, with 11 bases between. Looked up from germline, CDR1 is SEHNR and CDR2 is FQNEAQ (reference sequence). The CDR3 nucleotides are TGTGCCAGCAGCTTGGACTTAATGGATGGCTACACCTTC. Protein: CASSLDLMDGYTF. Full variable domain (rest looked up from reference TRBV7-9 and TRBJ1-2): DTGVSQNPRHKITKRGQNVTFRCDPISEHNRLYWYRQTLGQGPEFLTYFQNEAQLEKSRLLSDRFSAERPKGSFSTLEIQRTEQGDSAMYLCASSLDLMDGYTFGSGTRLTVV.

This clone was counted a single time. The chain combines TRBV5-4 with TRBJ1-2, with a weak D call TRBD1 (6 bases). This CDR3 has 15 amino acids. Trimming stripped 6 bases from V and 3 bases from J, with 18 bases between. Germline CDR1 SGHNT, CDR2 YYREEE (reference sequence). The CDR3 nucleotides are TGTGCCAGCAAGACCGGGACAAGATCCGACTATGGCTACACCTTC. This encodes CASKTGTRSDYGYTF. The full variable domain, in which reference TRBV5-4 and TRBJ1-2 provide the parts outside the CDR3, is ETGVTQSPTHLIKTRGQQVTLRCSSQSGHNTVSWYQQALGQGPQFIFQYYREEENGRGNFPPRFSGLQFPNYSSELNVNALELDDSALYLCASKTGTRSDYGYTFGSGTRLTVV.

V usage is TRBV9 and J usage is TRBJ2-1; 11 bases agree with TRBD2. This CDR3 region has 16 residues. With 3 bases clipped from V and 1 base from J, the junction kept 3 bases outside the gene matches. Germline lookup yields CDR1 SGDLS and CDR2 YYNGEE. CDR3 DNA: TGTGCCAGCAGCGGCGGGACTAGCGGATCCTACAATGAGCAGTTCTTC. As protein: CASSGGTSGSYNEQFF.

The chain couples TRBV19 to TRBJ1-6, with 7 bases aligning to TRBD1. Germline V gives CDR1 LNHDA, CDR2 SQIVND (reference sequence). This CDR3 comprises 16 residues. The ends lost 5 bases at V and 5 bases at J; junction bases unmatched: 9. The CDR3 loop is CASSWPPGQHNSPLHF. The CDR3 region has the DNA TGTGCCAGTAGTTGGCCCCCGGGACAGCATAATTCACCCCTCCACTTT.

The rearrangement links TRBV4-1 to TRBJ2-6, with 7 bases fitting TRBD1. CDR1 is MGHRA and CDR2 is YSYEKL in the germline V gene. J lost 0 bases, V lost 0 bases, and 2 bases had no gene match. The CDR3 consists of 17 residues. CDR3 sequence reads: CASSQDRGISGANVLTF. The CDR3 DNA sequence: TGCGCCAGCAGCCAAGACAGGGGGATCTCTGGGGCCAACGTCCTGACTTTC.

The chain employs TRBV5-4 and TRBJ1-4; D not resolved. Trimming shortened V by 5 bases and J by 0 bases, and 8 bases separated the two germline ends. CDR3 length equals 14 residues. Germline V CDR1 and CDR2: SGHNT, YYREEE (reference sequence). CDR3 sequence (DNA): TGTGCCAGCAGTACGACAACAACTAATGAAAAACTGTTTTTT. Protein product: CASSTTTTNEKLFF.

The CDR3 here is CASSFRLAEGNEQFF. CDR3 DNA sequence: TGTGCCAGCAGCTTTCGGCTAGCGGAGGGTAATGAGCAGTTCTTC. The chain links TRBV11-1 to TRBJ2-1; 7 bases are shared with TRBD2. This CDR3 comprises 15 residues. The V segment lost 3 bases and the J segment 7 bases; nucleotides outside the gene matches: 9. Germline CDR1 is SGHAT and CDR2 is FQDESV (reference sequence).

This clone occurred many times. The V and J genes are TRBV29-1 and TRBJ2-1; 12 bases align to TRBD2. This CDR3 has 15 residues. Losses at the gene ends were 3 bases for V and 5 bases for J; bases not matched to a gene: 5. From germline, CDR1 is SQVTM and CDR2 ANQGSEA. The CDR3 DNA sequence: TGCAGCGTTGAGGGGACTAGCGGGTTTAACAATGAGCAGTTCTTC. Translation gives CSVEGTSGFNNEQFF.

The rearrangement joins TRBV9 to TRBJ1-1; D is undetermined. V dropped 0 bases and J dropped 1 base, with 10 bases sitting between them. The CDR3 contains 15 residues. Germline loops: CDR1 SGDLS, CDR2 YYNGEE. The chain's CDR3 is CASSVGGRPNTEAFF. In nucleotides, the CDR3 is TGTGCCAGCAGCGTAGGTGGCAGGCCGAACACTGAAGCTTTCTTT.

J is TRBJ2-7 and V is TRBV6-1; TRBD2 matches at 8 bases. Germline trimming cut 2 bases from V and 3 bases from J; bases unmatched to any gene: 3. Per germline, CDR1 MNHNS and CDR2 SASEGT. The CDR3 runs 14 residues. The CDR3 region is CASSETAGGYEQYF. The CDR3 nucleotides read TGTGCCAGCAGTGAAACGGCGGGAGGCTACGAGCAGTACTTC.

This clone was seen a handful of times. This sequence joins TRBV2 and TRBJ2-7; 8 positions match TRBD2. The ends lost 4 bases at V and 3 bases at J; junction bases unmatched: 2. This CDR3 is 13 amino acids long. In germline, CDR1 is SNHLY, CDR2 FYNNEI. The CDR3 nucleotides are TGTGCCAGCAGTGCACTAGCGGACTACGAGCAGTACTTC. Amino acid sequence: CASSALADYEQYF.

V gene TRBV5-6 combines with J gene TRBJ2-2, with D maybe TRBD1 (5 bases). The CDR3 contains 15 residues. CDR1 is SGHDT, CDR2 YYEEEE, per germline. Trimming removed 1 base from V and 1 base from J, with 8 bases in between. This CDR3 reads CASSLRQGNTGELFF. The CDR3 region has the DNA TGTGCCAGCAGCTTGAGGCAGGGGAACACCGGGGAGCTGTTTTTT.

The CDR3 loop is CASSLAPGQEAEQYF. The CDR3 nucleotides read TGTGCCAGCAGCCTAGCTCCGGGACAAGAGGCCGAGCAGTACTTC. The rearrangement uses TRBV5-6 and TRBJ2-7; possible D gene TRBD1, 6 bases. This CDR3 is built from 15 residues. From germline, CDR1 is SGHDT and CDR2 YYEEEE. V lost 4 bases to trimming and J lost 6 bases, with 20 bases between them.